What follows are 4 T cell receptor beta chains derived from one specimen sequenced in a study of T cell repertoires in cytomegalovirus infection. Their target antigens are unknown. TCRdb ran MiXCR on the reads and lists one entry per CDR3 protein. The table has around 900,000 distinct CDR3 sequences, about a third seen once. The sequenced sample was cultured CD8+ T cells from PBMCs, obtained from culture after CMV antigen stimulation. Receptors originate from a human donor in good health (CMV status not recorded). Some clones in this sample may be carry-over from other donors' samples.

The chain has TRBV28 and TRBJ1-2; D not certain. The CDR3 totals 13 residues. CDR1 and CDR2 (germline): MDHEN, SYDVKM. The V and J ends lost 6 bases and 0 bases respectively, with 8 bases between them. The CDR3 sequence: CASSNPSNYGYTF. The CDR3 region has the DNA TGTGCCAGCAGCAATCCCTCTAACTATGGCTACACCTTC.

V usage is TRBV4-2 and J usage is TRBJ1-2; D perhaps matches TRBD1 (5 bases). The germline V gene encodes CDR1 LGHNA and CDR2 YNFKEQ. The CDR3 has 18 amino acids. Trimming cost V 0 bases and J 6 bases, with 23 bases left between them. CDR3 coding DNA: TGTGCCAGCAGCCAAGAGGTTCCAGGTGCCGGGGCACCCGATGGCTACACCTTC. Amino acids: CASSQEVPGAGAPDGYTF.

This clonotype was recorded many times. The rearrangement joins TRBV7-8 to TRBJ2-3; no firm D call. V dropped 4 bases and J dropped 2 bases, with 19 bases sitting between them. This CDR3 is built from 17 residues. Germline values: CDR1 SGHVS, CDR2 FQNEAQ. The CDR3 coding sequence is TGTGCCAGCAGCTCCCTGACGGTGAGCGCGGCCACAGATACGCAGTATTTT. It specifies CASSSLTVSAATDTQYF.

This clonotype was picked up many times. The V and J genes are TRBV7-9 and TRBJ2-4, with D tentatively TRBD1 (6 bases). Germline-derived CDR1 and CDR2 are SEHNR and FQNEAQ (reference sequence). The length of the CDR3 is 14 residues. The V end lost 5 bases, the J end lost 3 bases, and 11 bases lay between the germline ends. CDR3 DNA sequence: TGTGCCAGCAGCCTACAGGGAAACAAAAACATTCAGTACTTC. Protein: CASSLQGNKNIQYF.